The present entry profiles one T cell receptor beta chain with its context. Germline CDR1 reads LGHNA; CDR2 reads YNFKEQ. The CDR3 extends over 15 amino acids. Trimming at V came to 4 bases and at J to 8 bases, leaving 11 bases not matched to a gene. The data were obtained in a study of T-cell reconstitution after alpha-beta-depleted transplantation in children. Unique molecular identifiers tagged the TCRbeta library. TCRdb independently ran MiXCR on the PCR reads; one entry per CDR3 protein. The sample has fewer than 500,000 distinct CDR3 sequences, over 40% seen once. The sample here was PBMCs, taken before TCRalphabeta/CD19-depleted stem cell transplant. The chain uses TRBV4-2 and TRBJ2-1; the match to TRBD2 covers 7 bases. The TCR comes from a girl between 2 and 10 years old with aplastic anemia, due to receive a stem cell transplant. The chain's CDR3 is CASSPVGGGGDEQFF. Written as DNA, the CDR3 is TGTGCCAGCAGCCCCGTGGGCGGGGGAGGGGATGAGCAGTTCTTC.